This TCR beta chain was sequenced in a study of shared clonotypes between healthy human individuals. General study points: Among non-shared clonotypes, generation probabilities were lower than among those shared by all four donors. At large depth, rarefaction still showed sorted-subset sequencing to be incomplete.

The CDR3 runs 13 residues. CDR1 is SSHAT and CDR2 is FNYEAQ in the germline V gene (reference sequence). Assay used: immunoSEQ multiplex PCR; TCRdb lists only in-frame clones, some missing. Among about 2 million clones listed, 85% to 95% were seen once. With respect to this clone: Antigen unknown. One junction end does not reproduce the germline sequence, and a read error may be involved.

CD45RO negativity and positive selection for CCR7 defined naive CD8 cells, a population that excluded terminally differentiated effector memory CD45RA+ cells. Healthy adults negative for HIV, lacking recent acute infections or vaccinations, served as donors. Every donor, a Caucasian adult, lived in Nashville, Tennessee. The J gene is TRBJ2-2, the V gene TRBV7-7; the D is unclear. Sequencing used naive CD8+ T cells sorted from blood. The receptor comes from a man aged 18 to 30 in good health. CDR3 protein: CASSLLNTGELFF. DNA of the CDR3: TGTGCTAGCAGCTTACTCAACACCGGGGAGCTGTTTTTT.